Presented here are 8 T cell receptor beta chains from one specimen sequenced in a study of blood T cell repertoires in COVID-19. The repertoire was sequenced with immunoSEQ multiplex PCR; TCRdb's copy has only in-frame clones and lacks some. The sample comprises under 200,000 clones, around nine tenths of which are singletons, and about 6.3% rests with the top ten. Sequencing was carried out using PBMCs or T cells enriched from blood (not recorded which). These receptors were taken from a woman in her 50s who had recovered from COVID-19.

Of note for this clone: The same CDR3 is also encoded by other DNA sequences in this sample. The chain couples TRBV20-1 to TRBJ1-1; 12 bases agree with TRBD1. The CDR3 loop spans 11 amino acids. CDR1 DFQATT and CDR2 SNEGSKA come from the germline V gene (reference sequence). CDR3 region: CSAGQGASTFF. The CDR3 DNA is TGCAGCGCGGGACAGGGGGCGTCAACTTTCTTT.

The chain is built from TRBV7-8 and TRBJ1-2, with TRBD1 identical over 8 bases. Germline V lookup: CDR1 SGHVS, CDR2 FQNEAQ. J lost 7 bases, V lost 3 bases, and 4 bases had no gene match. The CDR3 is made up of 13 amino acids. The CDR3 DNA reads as TGTGCCAGCAGCTTTTCAGGGGGCGGTGGCTACACCTTC. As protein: CASSFSGGGGYTF.

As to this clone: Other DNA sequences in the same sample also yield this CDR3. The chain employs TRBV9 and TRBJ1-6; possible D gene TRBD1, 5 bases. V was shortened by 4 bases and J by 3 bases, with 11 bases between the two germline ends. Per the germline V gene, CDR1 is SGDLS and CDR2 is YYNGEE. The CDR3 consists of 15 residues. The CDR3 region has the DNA TGTGCCAGCAGCTCGGGGGACGGCTATAATTCACCCCTCCACTTT. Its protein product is CASSSGDGYNSPLHF.

The CDR3 DNA follows: TGTGCCAGCAGCGTAGGCCAACAGTTCTCCTACGAGCAGTACTTC. Translation gives CASSVGQQFSYEQYF. The rearrangement joins TRBV9 to TRBJ2-7; D not certain. Trimming cost V 0 bases and J 0 bases, with 10 bases left between them. CDR1 SGDLS and CDR2 YYNGEE come from the germline V gene. The CDR3 covers 15 residues.

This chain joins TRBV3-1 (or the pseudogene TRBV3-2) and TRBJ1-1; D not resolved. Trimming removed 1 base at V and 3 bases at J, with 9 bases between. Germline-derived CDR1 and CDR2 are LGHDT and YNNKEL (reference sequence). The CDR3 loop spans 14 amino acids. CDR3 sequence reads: CASSQGSEDTEAFF. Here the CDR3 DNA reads TGTGCCAGCAGCCAAGGCAGTGAGGACACTGAAGCTTTCTTT.

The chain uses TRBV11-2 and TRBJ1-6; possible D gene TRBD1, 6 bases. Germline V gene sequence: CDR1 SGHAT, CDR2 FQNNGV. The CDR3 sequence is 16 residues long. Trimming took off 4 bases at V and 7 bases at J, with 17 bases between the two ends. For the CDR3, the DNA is TGTGCCAGCAGCTCTAACCTACAGGGAGGGAATTCACCCCTCCACTTT. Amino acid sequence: CASSSNLQGGNSPLHF. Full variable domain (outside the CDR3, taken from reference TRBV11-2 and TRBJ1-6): EAGVAQSPRYKIIEKRQSVAFWCNPISGHATLYWYQQILGQGPKLLIQFQNNGVVDDSQLPKDRFSAERLKGVDSTLKIQPAKLEDSAVYLCASSSNLQGGNSPLHFGNGTRLTVT.

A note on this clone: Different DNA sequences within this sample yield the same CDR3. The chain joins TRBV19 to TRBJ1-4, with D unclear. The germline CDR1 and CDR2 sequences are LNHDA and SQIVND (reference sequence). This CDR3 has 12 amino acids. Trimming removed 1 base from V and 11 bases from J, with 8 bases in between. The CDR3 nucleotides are TGTGCCAGTAGTATAGTAAGGGAGAAACTGTTTTTT. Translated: CASSIVREKLFF.

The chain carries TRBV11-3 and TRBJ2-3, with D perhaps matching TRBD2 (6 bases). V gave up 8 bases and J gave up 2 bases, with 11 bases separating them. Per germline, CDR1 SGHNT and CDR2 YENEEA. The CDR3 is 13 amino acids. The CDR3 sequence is CASGGEHTDTQYF. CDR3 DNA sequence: TGTGCCAGCGGCGGGGAACACACAGATACGCAGTATTTT.